This TCR beta chain is drawn from a study of blood T cells in healthy people across ages. Then a second PCR, running roughly 7 to 11 cycles, was carried out with a sample-barcoded 5' primer and a J-beta primer mix. MiXCR, applied by TCRdb to the 5' RACE reads, yields one record per CDR3 protein. The table shows about 1.1 million distinct CDR3 sequences, with more than 30% occurring only once. The sequencing input was blood. The TCR was taken from a young man in good health.

The CDR3 DNA reads as TGCGCCAGCAGCCAAGATCCGGGCGGGGGTGAAAAACTGTTTTTT. Translating gives CASSQDPGGGEKLFF. The genes are TRBV4-3 and TRBJ1-4, with D perhaps TRBD1 (5 bases). Germline CDR1 is LGHNA and CDR2 is YSLEER. The CDR3 is made up of 15 amino acids. Trimming shortened V by 0 bases and J by 7 bases, and 12 bases separated the two germline ends.